The sequence of this T cell receptor (beta chain) was determined in a study of blood T cell repertoires in COVID-19. One Seattle source followed patients from active infection through their disease course. The protocol was immunoSEQ multiplex PCR, while the TCRdb copy is restricted to in-frame clones and leaves out a portion. The top ten clones hold roughly 7.3% of a sample with 500,000 to 600,000 clones, 85% to 90% of them seen once. The CDR3 contains 13 residues. Between the trimmed V and J ends, which lost 3 bases and 7 bases, there was a span of 10 bases. Germline V CDR1 and CDR2: KGHSH, LQKENI. The clonotype comes from a woman in her fifties or sixties with COVID-19, enrolled during active disease. The chain carries TRBV18 and TRBJ1-5; D remains unclear. Sequences were obtained from peripheral blood. CDR3 nucleotides: TGTGCCAGCTCACCTGGCGGTTTACAGCCCCAGCATTTT. It encodes CASSPGGLQPQHF.